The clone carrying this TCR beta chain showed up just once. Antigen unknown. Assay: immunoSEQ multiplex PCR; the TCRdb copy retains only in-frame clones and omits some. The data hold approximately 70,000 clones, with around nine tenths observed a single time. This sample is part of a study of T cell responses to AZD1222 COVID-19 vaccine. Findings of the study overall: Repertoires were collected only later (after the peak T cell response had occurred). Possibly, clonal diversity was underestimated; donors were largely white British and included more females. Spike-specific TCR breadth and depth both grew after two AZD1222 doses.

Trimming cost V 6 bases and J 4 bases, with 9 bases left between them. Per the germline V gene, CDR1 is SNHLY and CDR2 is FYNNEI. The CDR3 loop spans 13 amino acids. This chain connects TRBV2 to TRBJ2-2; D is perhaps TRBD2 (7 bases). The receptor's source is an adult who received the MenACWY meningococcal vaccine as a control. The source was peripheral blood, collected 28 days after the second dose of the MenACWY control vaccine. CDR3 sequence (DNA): TGTGCCAGCAGGGCGGGGGCCACCGGGGAGCTGTTTTTT. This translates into CASRAGATGELFF.